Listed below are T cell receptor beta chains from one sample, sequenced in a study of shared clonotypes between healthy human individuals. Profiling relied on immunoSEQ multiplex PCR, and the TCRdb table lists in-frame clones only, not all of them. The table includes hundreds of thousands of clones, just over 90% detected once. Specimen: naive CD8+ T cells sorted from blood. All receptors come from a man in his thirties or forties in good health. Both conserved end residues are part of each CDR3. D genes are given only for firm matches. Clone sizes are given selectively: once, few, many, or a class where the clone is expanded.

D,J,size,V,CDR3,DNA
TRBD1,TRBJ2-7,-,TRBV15,CATSSYRDRAYEQYF,TGTGCCACCAGCAGCTACCGGGACAGAGCCTACGAGCAGTACTTC
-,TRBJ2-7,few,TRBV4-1,CASSPTTSYEQYF,TGCGCCAGCAGCCCGACTACCTCCTACGAGCAGTACTTC
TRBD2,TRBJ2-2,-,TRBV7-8,CASSLDERESSGRFAELFF,TGTGCCAGCAGCTTAGACGAACGGGAGAGTAGCGGGAGGTTCGCGGAGCTGTTTTTT
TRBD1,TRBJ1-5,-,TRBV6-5,CASSPTNRGYQPQHF,TGTGCCAGCAGTCCTACAAACAGGGGTTATCAGCCCCAGCATTTT
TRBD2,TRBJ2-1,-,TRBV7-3,CASSLDFNGLAGDINEQFF,TGTGCCAGCAGCTTAGACTTCAACGGACTAGCGGGAGATATCAATGAGCAGTTCTTC
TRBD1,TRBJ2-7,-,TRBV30,CAWSPWGQGSYEQYF,TGTGCCTGGAGCCCGTGGGGACAGGGCTCCTACGAGCAGTACTTC
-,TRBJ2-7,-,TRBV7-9,CASSSRFAGTQYYEQYF,TGTGCCAGCAGTTCTAGATTCGCCGGGACTCAGTACTACGAGCAGTACTTC
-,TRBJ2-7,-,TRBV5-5,CASSLNTYEQYF,TGTGCCAGCAGCTTAAATACATACGAGCAGTACTTC
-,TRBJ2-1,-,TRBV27,CASSLSRRSYNEQFF,TGTGCCAGCAGTTTATCACGGAGATCCTACAATGAGCAGTTCTTC
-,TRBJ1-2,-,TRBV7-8,CASSPQGGSSYGYTF,TGTGCCAGCAGCCCACAGGGAGGTAGCAGCTATGGCTACACCTTC
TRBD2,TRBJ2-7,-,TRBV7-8,CASSPRDYAVEQYF,TGTGCCAGCAGCCCCCGGGACTACGCCGTCGAGCAGTACTTC
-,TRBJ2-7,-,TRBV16,CASSPSRDEQYF,TGTGCCAGCAGCCCGTCCCGGGACGAGCAGTACTTC
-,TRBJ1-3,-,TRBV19,CASSRTGGNTIYF,TGTGCCAGTAGTAGGACGGGCGGAAACACCATATATTTT
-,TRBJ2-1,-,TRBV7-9,CASSLEANEQFF,TGTGCCAGCAGCTTAGAGGCCAATGAGCAGTTCTTC
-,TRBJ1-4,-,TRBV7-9,CASSLVGKLFF,TGTGCCAGCAGCTTGGTAGGAAAACTGTTTTTT
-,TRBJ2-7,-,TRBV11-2,CASSLQIRTNPYEQYF,TGTGCCAGCAGCTTGCAGATCCGGACAAACCCCTACGAGCAGTACTTC
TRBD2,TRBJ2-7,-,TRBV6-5,CASSYGSGREEQYF,TGTGCCAGCAGTTACGGTAGCGGGAGAGAAGAGCAGTACTTC
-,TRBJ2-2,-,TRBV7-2,CASSLVEVTNTGELFF,TGTGCCAGCAGCTTAGTTGAGGTTACGAACACCGGGGAGCTGTTTTTT
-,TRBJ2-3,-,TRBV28,CASSNLQVPDTQYF,TGTGCCAGCAGTAACCTTCAGGTCCCAGATACGCAGTATTTT
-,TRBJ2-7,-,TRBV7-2,CASSFLRDEQYF,TGTGCCAGCAGCTTCCTACGAGACGAGCAGTACTTC
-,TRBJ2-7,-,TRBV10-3,CAISESPTDRPSGEQYF,TGTGCCATCAGTGAGTCCCCTACGGACAGACCCTCGGGCGAGCAGTACTTC
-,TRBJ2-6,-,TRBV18,CASQDSSGANVLTF,TGTGCCAGCCAGGACAGCTCTGGGGCCAACGTCCTGACTTTC
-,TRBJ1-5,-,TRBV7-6,CASSLGGGNQPQHF,TGTGCCAGCAGCTTAGGAGGGGGCAATCAGCCCCAGCATTTT
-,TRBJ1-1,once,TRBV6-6,CASRSGGSEAFF,TGTGCCAGCAGAAGCGGGGGGAGCGAAGCTTTCTTT
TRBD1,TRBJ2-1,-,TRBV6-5,CASGGTGAGEQFF,TGTGCCAGCGGAGGTACAGGGGCTGGTGAGCAGTTCTTC
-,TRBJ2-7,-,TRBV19,CASSTGYYEQYF,TGTGCCAGTAGTACAGGGTACTACGAGCAGTACTTC
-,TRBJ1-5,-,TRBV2,CASSEEGRRNQPQHF,TGTGCCAGCAGTGAGGAGGGGCGTCGCAATCAGCCCCAGCATTTT
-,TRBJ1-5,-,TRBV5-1,CASSLAGGIYQPQHF,TGCGCCAGCAGCTTGGCCGGGGGCATTTATCAGCCCCAGCATTTT